Listed below are T cell receptor beta chains from one sample, sequenced in a study. TCRdb called the 5' RACE reads again in MiXCR, with one record for every CDR3 protein. The table shows approximately 60,000 distinct CDR3 sequences, with 25% to 35% occurring only once. The sample was tumor-infiltrating memory CD4+ T cells sorted from the breast tumor. The receptors stem from a female donor with breast cancer. The CDR3 runs from the conserved cysteine through the conserved F or W. D genes are given only for firm matches. Clone size is not always given. Where it is, it says once, few, many or a class for expanded clones.

clone size: NA; V gene: TRBV7-9; D gene: NA; J gene: TRBJ1-2; CDR3 DNA: TGTGCCAGCAGCTTAGAGAGACAGGCCCTCTATGGCTACACCTTC; CDR3 protein: CASSLERQALYGYTF
clone size: few; V gene: TRBV20-1; D gene: NA; J gene: TRBJ2-5; CDR3 DNA: TGCAGTGCTAGAGGGCGGGGCTCTGGGGAGACCCAGTACTTC; CDR3 protein: CSARGRGSGETQYF
clone size: NA; V gene: TRBV25-1; D gene: TRBD1; J gene: TRBJ1-1; CDR3 DNA: TGTGGATACAGGGGCTATGAAGCTTTCTTT; CDR3 protein: CGYRGYEAFF
clone size: many; V gene: TRBV6-1; D gene: TRBD1; J gene: TRBJ2-6; CDR3 DNA: TGTGCCAGCAGTGTTACAGGGGCCGGGGCCAACGTCCTGACTTTC; CDR3 protein: CASSVTGAGANVLTF
clone size: NA; V gene: TRBV6-1; D gene: NA; J gene: TRBJ2-4; CDR3 DNA: TGTGCCAGCAGTGAATCCAGGGGCGGAAACATTCAGTACTTC; CDR3 protein: CASSESRGGNIQYF
clone size: NA; V gene: TRBV7-6; D gene: NA; J gene: TRBJ2-7; CDR3 DNA: TGTGCCAGCAGCTTAGGGACTCCGAGCAGGAGTCTCGACGAGCAGTACTTC; CDR3 protein: CASSLGTPSRSLDEQYF
clone size: NA; V gene: TRBV6-1; D gene: NA; J gene: TRBJ2-7; CDR3 DNA: TGTGCCAGCAGTGAAGGAGGGGAGCAGTACTTC; CDR3 protein: CASSEGGEQYF
clone size: few; V gene: TRBV11-2; D gene: NA; J gene: TRBJ2-7; CDR3 DNA: TGTGCCAGCAGCCTCCCCGGGCCGTCGGGCGAGCAGTACTTC; CDR3 protein: CASSLPGPSGEQYF
clone size: NA; V gene: TRBV5-1; D gene: NA; J gene: TRBJ1-1; CDR3 DNA: TGCGCCAGCAGCTTGGAGGCAGGGAACACTGAAGCTTTCTTT; CDR3 protein: CASSLEAGNTEAFF
clone size: NA; V gene: TRBV20-1; D gene: TRBD2; J gene: TRBJ2-1; CDR3 DNA: TGCAGTGCTATAGCGGGAGGGTTTAGGGAGCAGTTCTTC; CDR3 protein: CSAIAGGFREQFF
clone size: NA; V gene: TRBV6-2/TRBV6-3; D gene: TRBD2; J gene: TRBJ2-1; CDR3 DNA: TGTGCCAGCAGTCCGCTAGCGGGAGTAAGGAATGAGCAGTTCTTC; CDR3 protein: CASSPLAGVRNEQFF
clone size: few; V gene: TRBV7-2; D gene: TRBD1; J gene: TRBJ2-5; CDR3 DNA: TGTGCCAGCAGCCTCGGACAGGGGGAAGAGACCCAGTACTTC; CDR3 protein: CASSLGQGEETQYF
clone size: NA; V gene: TRBV5-1; D gene: NA; J gene: TRBJ1-5; CDR3 DNA: TGCGCCAGCAGCTTGGGAGGGCCCGGGAGCAATCAGCCCCAGCATTTT; CDR3 protein: CASSLGGPGSNQPQHF
clone size: NA; V gene: TRBV6-5; D gene: NA; J gene: TRBJ1-1; CDR3 DNA: TGTGGTGCCAGCGCGAGCGGGCGCAACACTGAAGCTTTCTTT; CDR3 protein: CGASASGRNTEAFF
clone size: few; V gene: TRBV12-3/TRBV12-4; D gene: NA; J gene: TRBJ1-1; CDR3 DNA: TGTGCCAGCAGTTTAAAAGGAGGGCGTGAAGCTTTCTTT; CDR3 protein: CASSLKGGREAFF
clone size: NA; V gene: TRBV7-2; D gene: NA; J gene: TRBJ2-7; CDR3 DNA: TGTGCCAGCAGCTTAGTGGGTCTAGCCCACGAGCAGTACTTC; CDR3 protein: CASSLVGLAHEQYF
clone size: few; V gene: TRBV5-1; D gene: NA; J gene: TRBJ1-4; CDR3 DNA: TGCGCCAGCAGAAAGGCTGCAACTAATGAAAAACTGTTTTTT; CDR3 protein: CASRKAATNEKLFF
clone size: few; V gene: TRBV4-3; D gene: TRBD1; J gene: TRBJ1-4; CDR3 DNA: TGCGCCAGCAGCCCAGGGGGCGCGGAAAAACTGTTTTTT; CDR3 protein: CASSPGGAEKLFF
clone size: NA; V gene: TRBV7-9; D gene: TRBD1; J gene: TRBJ1-2; CDR3 DNA: TGTGCCAGCAGCTCAGGGTCCGGACAGGGATCCCGTGGCTACACCTTC; CDR3 protein: CASSSGSGQGSRGYTF
clone size: many; V gene: TRBV20-1; D gene: TRBD2; J gene: TRBJ2-1; CDR3 DNA: TGCAGTGCTAGAGATCCTTCTTCAGCGGGAGTGTCGAATGAGCAGTTCTTC; CDR3 protein: CSARDPSSAGVSNEQFF
clone size: few; V gene: TRBV20-1; D gene: TRBD1; J gene: TRBJ1-2; CDR3 DNA: TGCAGTGCTAGAGGACAGGGGGAGGAAGGCTACACCTTC; CDR3 protein: CSARGQGEEGYTF
clone size: NA; V gene: TRBV20-1; D gene: NA; J gene: TRBJ1-1; CDR3 DNA: TGCAGTCGCGCCGGGGGGGGTAACACTGAAGCTTTCTTT; CDR3 protein: CSRAGGGNTEAFF
clone size: NA; V gene: TRBV24-1; D gene: NA; J gene: TRBJ2-3; CDR3 DNA: TGTGCCACCAGTGACGGGACGCTCGGGAACTCAGATACGCAGTATTTT; CDR3 protein: CATSDGTLGNSDTQYF
clone size: few; V gene: TRBV3-1; D gene: NA; J gene: TRBJ1-1; CDR3 DNA: TGTGCCAGCAGCCCGGGGAGGGTCTGGGGGAACACTGAAGCTTTCTTT; CDR3 protein: CASSPGRVWGNTEAFF
clone size: many; V gene: TRBV7-2; D gene: NA; J gene: TRBJ1-1; CDR3 DNA: TGTGCCAGCAGCTCCCAGGAGGGCACTGAAGCTTTCTTT; CDR3 protein: CASSSQEGTEAFF
clone size: NA; V gene: TRBV6-6; D gene: NA; J gene: TRBJ2-7; CDR3 DNA: TGTGCCAGCAGCCAGACCGACAGGCCCTCCTACGAGCAGTACTTC; CDR3 protein: CASSQTDRPSYEQYF
clone size: NA; V gene: TRBV28; D gene: NA; J gene: TRBJ2-2; CDR3 DNA: TGTGCCAGCACTGGCTCTCCGTCCGGGGAGCTGTTTTTT; CDR3 protein: CASTGSPSGELFF
clone size: NA; V gene: TRBV6-1; D gene: NA; J gene: TRBJ2-1; CDR3 DNA: TGTGCCAGCAGCACCACGTTTGGGCAAGAGCAGTTCTTC; CDR3 protein: CASSTTFGQEQFF
clone size: NA; V gene: TRBV9; D gene: NA; J gene: TRBJ2-2; CDR3 DNA: TGTGCCAGCAGCTCTCCCCTCGGGGAGCTGTTTTTT; CDR3 protein: CASSSPLGELFF
clone size: NA; V gene: TRBV12-3/TRBV12-4; D gene: NA; J gene: TRBJ1-5; CDR3 DNA: TGTGCCAGCAGAGTAACCAGGGATAGCAATCAGCCCCATCATTTT; CDR3 protein: CASRVTRDSNQPHHF
clone size: many; V gene: TRBV7-3; D gene: NA; J gene: TRBJ2-3; CDR3 DNA: TGTGCCAGCAGCTTGGGGGCAACAGATACGCAGTATTTT; CDR3 protein: CASSLGATDTQYF
clone size: NA; V gene: TRBV7-2; D gene: NA; J gene: TRBJ2-1; CDR3 DNA: TGTGCCAGCAGCTTTAGCGTTAAGCAGTTCTTC; CDR3 protein: CASSFSVKQFF
clone size: few; V gene: TRBV7-2; D gene: TRBD1; J gene: TRBJ2-7; CDR3 DNA: TGTGCCAGCAGCTATATGACAGGGGGCTTGTCCGAGCAGTACTTC; CDR3 protein: CASSYMTGGLSEQYF
clone size: many; V gene: TRBV7-2; D gene: TRBD1; J gene: TRBJ2-5; CDR3 DNA: TGTGCCAGCAGCTTAGGGGGGACAGGGGAAGAGACCCAGTACTTC; CDR3 protein: CASSLGGTGEETQYF
clone size: few; V gene: TRBV6-2/TRBV6-3; D gene: TRBD2; J gene: TRBJ2-7; CDR3 DNA: TGTGCCAGCAGCAGACTAGCGGGAGACTACGAGCAGTACTTC; CDR3 protein: CASSRLAGDYEQYF
clone size: few; V gene: TRBV2; D gene: NA; J gene: TRBJ2-7; CDR3 DNA: TGTGCCAGCAGTGAACTGGAGAACTACGAGCAGTACTTC; CDR3 protein: CASSELENYEQYF